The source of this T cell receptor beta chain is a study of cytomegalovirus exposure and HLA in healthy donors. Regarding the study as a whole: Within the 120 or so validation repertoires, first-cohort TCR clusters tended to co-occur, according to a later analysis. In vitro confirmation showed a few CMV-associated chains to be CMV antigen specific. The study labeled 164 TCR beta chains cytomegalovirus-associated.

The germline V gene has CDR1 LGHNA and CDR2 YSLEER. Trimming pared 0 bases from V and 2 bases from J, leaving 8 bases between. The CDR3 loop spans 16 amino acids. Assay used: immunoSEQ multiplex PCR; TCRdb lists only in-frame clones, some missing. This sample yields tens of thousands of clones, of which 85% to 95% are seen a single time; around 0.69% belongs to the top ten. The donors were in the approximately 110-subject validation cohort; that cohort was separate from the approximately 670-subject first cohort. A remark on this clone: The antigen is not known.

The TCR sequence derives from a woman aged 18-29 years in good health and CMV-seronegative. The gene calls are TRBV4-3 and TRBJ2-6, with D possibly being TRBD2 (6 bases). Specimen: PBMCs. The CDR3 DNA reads TGCGCCAGCAGCCAAGATTGGGGGGCTGGGGCCAACGTCCTGACTTTC. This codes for CASSQDWGAGANVLTF.